Sequencing of this TCR beta chain was carried out in a study of CXCR3-negative and CXCR3-positive naive CD8 T cells. Overall study: Every library held about 1.5 +/- 0.3 million TRB reads, and the total came to some 130 million. Study-wide results and limits: With respect to TRBV-TRBJ usage, naive CXCR3-negative and CXCR3-positive cells were similar; memory differed.

On this clonotype: Its cognate antigen is unknown.

Germline V gene lookup returns CDR1 SEHNR and CDR2 FQNEAQ (reference sequence). CDR3 length: 12 residues. Researchers prepared the TRB cDNA libraries using 5' RACE with UMI labels. TCRdb re-called the 5' RACE reads and catalogs CDR3 proteins one per entry, DNA excluded. The data include tens of thousands of distinct CDR3 sequences; the top ten clones carry around 1.9%. The sequencing input was naive CXCR3- CD8+ T cells from blood. Subset denoted: CD45RO-CCR7+CD27+CD95- naive CD8+ T cells lacking CXCR3 (TNR3-). The chain is built from TRBV7-9 and TRBJ2-7. The receptor comes from a human donor in good health. Some clones in this sample may be carry-over from other donors' samples. This chain's CDR3 is CASSFGVGEQYF. The full variable domain, in which reference TRBV7-9 and TRBJ2-7 provide the parts outside the CDR3, is DTGVSQNPRHKITKRGQNVTFRCDPISEHNRLYWYRQTLGQGPEFLTYFQNEAQLEKSRLLSDRFSAERPKGSFSTLEIQRTEQGDSAMYLCASSFGVGEQYFGPGTRLTVT.